Below are 15 T cell receptor beta chains sequenced from a single sample in a study of blood T cell repertoires in COVID-19. Clones were sequenced by immunoSEQ multiplex PCR, and TCRdb holds only the in-frame ones, with some missing. The table includes 150,000 to 160,000 clones, approximately 80% detected once. The sequencing input was peripheral blood. These receptors were collected from a man in his 60s with acute or convalescent COVID-19.

V and J are TRBV24-1 and TRBJ2-5; TRBD1 agrees at 8 bases. The germline gives CDR1 KGHDR, CDR2 SFDVKD. CDR3 size: 13 residues. V shed 5 bases, J shed 5 bases, and the junction held 3 bases outside the gene matches. The CDR3 loop reads CATSAWDRETQYF. As DNA, the CDR3 is TGTGCCACCAGTGCGTGGGACAGGGAGACCCAGTACTTC.

The chain joins TRBV11-3 to TRBJ2-2; 7 bases line up with TRBD1. CDR3 length equals 16 residues. Germline values: CDR1 SGHNT, CDR2 YENEEA. The V gene end was trimmed by 4 bases and the J gene end by 5 bases; junction bases not matched to a gene: 10. CDR3 residues: CASSWAGPRGTGELFF. The CDR3 nucleotides read TGTGCCAGCAGCTGGGCCGGGCCCAGGGGGACCGGGGAGCTGTTTTTT.

The chain uses TRBV11-2 and TRBJ2-3; 7 bases match TRBD2. The V segment lost 0 bases and the J segment 1 base; nucleotides outside the gene matches: 7. This CDR3 region has 17 residues. Germline CDR1 and CDR2: SGHAT and FQNNGV. The CDR3 nucleotides are TGTGCCAGCAGCTTAGATCCCCCGGGGGGAGGCACAGATACGCAGTATTTT. This encodes CASSLDPPGGGTDTQYF.

This clone was counted a single time. This sequence joins TRBV2 and TRBJ2-3, with 7 bases identical to TRBD1. Losses at the gene ends were 5 bases for V and 0 bases for J; bases not matched to a gene: 5. The CDR3 contains 15 residues. Germline values: CDR1 SNHLY, CDR2 FYNNEI. The CDR3 DNA is TGTGCCAGCAGTCTGGACAGGCGTAGCACAGATACGCAGTATTTT. Protein product: CASSLDRRSTDTQYF.

The chain combines TRBV2 with TRBJ1-2; 12 bases agree with TRBD1. Germline V CDR1 and CDR2: SNHLY, FYNNEI. The J segment lost 6 bases and the V segment lost 4 bases, leaving 9 bases of the junction unmatched. This CDR3 contains 16 residues. The CDR3 region is CASSARGGQGANGYTF. DNA for the CDR3: TGTGCCAGCAGTGCCCGAGGGGGACAGGGGGCGAATGGCTACACCTTC.

The chain carries TRBV11-2 and TRBJ2-5, with 7 bases identical to TRBD1. From germline, CDR1 is SGHAT and CDR2 FQNNGV. V trimming: 3 bases; J trimming: 4 bases; junction bases outside the gene matches: 5. CDR3 size: 14 residues. The CDR3 sequence: CASSLRDSRETQYF. For the CDR3, the DNA is TGTGCCAGCAGCTTGAGGGACAGCCGAGAGACCCAGTACTTC.

This clone came up a few times. V gene TRBV3-1 (or the pseudogene TRBV3-2) combines with J gene TRBJ1-2, with 7 bases fitting TRBD1. The CDR3 length is 16 residues. V shed 3 bases and J 4 bases; nucleotides not matched to a gene: 11. Germline lookup yields CDR1 LGHDT and CDR2 YNNKEL (reference sequence). DNA of the CDR3: TGTGCCAGCAGCCATATGATCAAACAGGGGTCCTATGGCTACACCTTC. Its protein product is CASSHMIKQGSYGYTF.

This clone turned up a few times. The chain recombines TRBV6-2 or TRBV6-3 with TRBJ2-1; a weak D match, TRBD2 (6 bases). CDR3 length equals 13 residues. Looked up from germline, CDR1 is MNHEY and CDR2 is SVGEGT. The V end was cut by 6 bases, the J end by 3 bases, with 9 bases between. CDR3 sequence reads: CASSQDYYNEQFF. The CDR3 nucleotides are TGTGCCAGCAGCCAGGACTACTACAATGAGCAGTTCTTC.

The chain combines TRBV5-1 with TRBJ2-7, with D perhaps matching TRBD2 (6 bases). V lost 0 bases and J lost 4, with 14 bases in between. The CDR3 contains 15 residues. Germline assignment: CDR1 SGHRS and CDR2 YFSETQ. In DNA form, the CDR3 reads TGCGCCAGCAGCTTGGCGGGGACTCTATTGTACGAGCAGTACTTC. Translated: CASSLAGTLLYEQYF. Combining the CDR3 with reference TRBV5-1 and TRBJ2-7 gives the whole variable domain KAGVTQTPRYLIKTRGQQVTLSCSPISGHRSVSWYQQTPGQGLQFLFEYFSETQRNKGNFPGRFSGRQFSNSRSEMNVSTLELGDSALYLCASSLAGTLLYEQYFGPGTRLTVT.

J is TRBJ2-1 and V is TRBV19; 11 nucleotides line up with TRBD2. This CDR3 is 16 amino acids long. V gave up 3 bases and J gave up 10 bases; unmatched junction bases: 11. CDR1 and CDR2 from the germline V gene are LNHDA and SQIVND (reference sequence). The CDR3 loop is CASSMLAGGRGWEQFF. CDR3 DNA: TGTGCCAGTAGTATGTTAGCGGGGGGGCGAGGTTGGGAGCAGTTCTTC.

The rearrangement joins TRBV4-1 to TRBJ2-7, with 8 bases fitting TRBD2. CDR1 is MGHRA, CDR2 YSYEKL, per germline. This CDR3 is built from 14 residues. After removal of 6 bases from V and 0 bases from J, the junction contained 4 bases not matched to a gene. Written as DNA, the CDR3 is TGCGCCAGCAGTCAGAGCGGGAGCTCCTACGAGCAGTACTTC. This encodes CASSQSGSSYEQYF.

The chain carries TRBV19 and TRBJ2-2, with TRBD1 identical over 9 bases. The CDR3 is 15 amino acids. CDR1 is LNHDA and CDR2 is SQIVND in the germline V gene (reference sequence). The trim removed 4 bases at V and 8 bases at J, leaving 8 bases unmatched. The CDR3 loop reads CASSKTQGAGGELFF. CDR3 coding DNA: TGTGCCAGTAGTAAAACACAGGGGGCAGGAGGGGAGCTGTTTTTT.

The J gene is TRBJ1-5, the V gene TRBV21-1; no DNA check was done on the table's D call, TRBD1. TRBV21-1 is described as a pseudogene. The CDR3 covers 16 residues. CDR3 amino acids: CASSGQGFGFNQPQHF. CDR3 nucleotide sequence: TGTGCCAGCAGCGGACAGGGATTCGGGTTTAATCAGCCCCAGCATTTT.

The chain links TRBV5-6 to TRBJ2-7; the D gene is possibly TRBD2 (6 bases). Per the germline V gene, CDR1 is SGHDT and CDR2 is YYEEEE. The CDR3 consists of 16 residues. Trimming cost V 3 bases and J 3 bases, with 19 bases left between them. The CDR3 coding sequence is TGTGCCAGCAGCTGGAGGGGTCGGGGAAAAGACTACGAGCAGTACTTC. Translation: CASSWRGRGKDYEQYF. The full variable domain, completed using reference TRBV5-6 and TRBJ2-7, is DAGVTQSPTHLIKTRGQQVTLRCSPKSGHDTVSWYQQALGQGPQFIFQYYEEEERQRGNFPDRFSGHQFPNYSSELNVNALLLGDSALYLCASSWRGRGKDYEQYFGPGTRLTVT.

The chain joins TRBV6-2 or TRBV6-3 to TRBJ2-7; unclear D gene. The V end lost 2 bases, the J end lost 5 bases, and 13 bases lay between the germline ends. Germline loops: CDR1 MNHEY, CDR2 SVGEGT. CDR3 length: 14 residues. The CDR3 coding sequence is TGTGCCAGCAGTTACGCCAGGTCCGGTAACGAGCAGTACTTC. Its translation is CASSYARSGNEQYF.